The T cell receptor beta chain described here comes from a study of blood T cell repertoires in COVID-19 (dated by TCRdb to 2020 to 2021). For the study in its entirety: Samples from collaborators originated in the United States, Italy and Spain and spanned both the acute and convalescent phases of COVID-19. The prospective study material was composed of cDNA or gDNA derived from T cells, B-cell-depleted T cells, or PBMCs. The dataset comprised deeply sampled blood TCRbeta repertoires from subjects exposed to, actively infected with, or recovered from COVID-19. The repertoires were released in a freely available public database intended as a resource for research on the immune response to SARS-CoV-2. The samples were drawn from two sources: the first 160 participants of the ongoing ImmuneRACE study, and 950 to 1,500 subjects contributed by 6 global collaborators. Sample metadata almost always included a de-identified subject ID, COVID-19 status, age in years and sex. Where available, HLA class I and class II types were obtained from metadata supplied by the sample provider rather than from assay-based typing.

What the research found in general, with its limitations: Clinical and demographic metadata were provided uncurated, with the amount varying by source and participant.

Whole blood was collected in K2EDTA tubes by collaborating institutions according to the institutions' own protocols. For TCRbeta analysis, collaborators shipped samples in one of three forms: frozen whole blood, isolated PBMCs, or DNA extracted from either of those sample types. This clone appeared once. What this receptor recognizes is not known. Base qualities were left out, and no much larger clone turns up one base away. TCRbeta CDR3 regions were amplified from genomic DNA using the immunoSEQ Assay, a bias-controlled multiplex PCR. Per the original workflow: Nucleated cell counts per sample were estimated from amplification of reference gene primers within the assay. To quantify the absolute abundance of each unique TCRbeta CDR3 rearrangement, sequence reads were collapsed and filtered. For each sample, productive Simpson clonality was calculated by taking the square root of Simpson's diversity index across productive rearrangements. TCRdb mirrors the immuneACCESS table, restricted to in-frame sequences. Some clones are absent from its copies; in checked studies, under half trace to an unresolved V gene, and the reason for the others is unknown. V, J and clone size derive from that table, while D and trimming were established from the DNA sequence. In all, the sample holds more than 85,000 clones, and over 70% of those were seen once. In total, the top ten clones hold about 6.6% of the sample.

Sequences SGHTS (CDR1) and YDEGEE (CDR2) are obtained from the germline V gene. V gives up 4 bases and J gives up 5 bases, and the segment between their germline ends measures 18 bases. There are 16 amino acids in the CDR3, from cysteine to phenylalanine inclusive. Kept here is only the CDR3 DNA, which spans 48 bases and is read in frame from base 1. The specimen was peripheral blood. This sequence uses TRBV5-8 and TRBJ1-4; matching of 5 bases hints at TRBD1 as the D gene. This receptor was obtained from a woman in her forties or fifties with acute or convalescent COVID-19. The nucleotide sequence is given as TGTGCCAGCAGCCCCAAAGGGGCGGGGGAGAATGAAAAACTGTTTTTT. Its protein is CASSPKGAGENEKLFF.